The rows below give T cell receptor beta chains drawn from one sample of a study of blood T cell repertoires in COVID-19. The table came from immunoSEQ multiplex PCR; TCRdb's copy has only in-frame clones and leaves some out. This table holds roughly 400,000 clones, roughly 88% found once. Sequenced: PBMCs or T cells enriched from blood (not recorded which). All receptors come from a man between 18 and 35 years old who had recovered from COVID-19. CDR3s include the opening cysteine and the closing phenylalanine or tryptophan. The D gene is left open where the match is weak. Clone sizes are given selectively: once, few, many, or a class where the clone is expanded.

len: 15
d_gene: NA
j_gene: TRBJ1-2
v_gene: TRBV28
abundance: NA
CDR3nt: TGTGCCAGCAGCACTCTTCTACTAACTAACTATGGCTACACCTTC
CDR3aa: CASSTLLLTNYGYTF

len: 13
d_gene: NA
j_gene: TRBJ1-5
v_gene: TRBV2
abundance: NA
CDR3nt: TGTGCCAGCACCCCGGGAGGGGCCCAGCCCCAGCATTTT
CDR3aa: CASTPGGAQPQHF

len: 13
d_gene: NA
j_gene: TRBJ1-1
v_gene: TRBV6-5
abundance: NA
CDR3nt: TGTGCCAGCACGGGTAACATGAACACTGAAGCTTTCTTT
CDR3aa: CASTGNMNTEAFF

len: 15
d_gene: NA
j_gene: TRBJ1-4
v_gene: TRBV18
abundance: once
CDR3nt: TGTGCCAGCTCACGGAAGATCACTATGGATGAAAAACTGTTTTTT
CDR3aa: CASSRKITMDEKLFF

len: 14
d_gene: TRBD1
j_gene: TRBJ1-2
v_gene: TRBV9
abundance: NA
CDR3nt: TGTGCCAGCAGCGAACAGGGGGCTATGGAAGGCTACACCTTC
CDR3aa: CASSEQGAMEGYTF

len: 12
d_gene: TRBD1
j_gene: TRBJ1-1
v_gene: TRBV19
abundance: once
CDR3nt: TGTGCCAGTAGTTTTCCGGGACAGGGGAATTTCTTT
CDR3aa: CASSFPGQGNFF

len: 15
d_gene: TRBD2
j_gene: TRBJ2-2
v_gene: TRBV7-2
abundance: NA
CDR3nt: TGTGCCAGCAGCTTAGCCGGGGGGGATGGCGGGGAGCTGTTTTTT
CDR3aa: CASSLAGGDGGELFF

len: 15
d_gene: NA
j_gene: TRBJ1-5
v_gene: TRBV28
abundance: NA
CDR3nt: TGTGCCAGCAGTTTAGATCGGACAGCGAATCAGCCCCAGCATTTT
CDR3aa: CASSLDRTANQPQHF

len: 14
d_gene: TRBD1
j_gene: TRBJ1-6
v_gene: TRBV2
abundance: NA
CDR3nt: TGTGCCAGCAGTGGAGGGACAGGGGAGTCACCCCTCCACTTT
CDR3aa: CASSGGTGESPLHF

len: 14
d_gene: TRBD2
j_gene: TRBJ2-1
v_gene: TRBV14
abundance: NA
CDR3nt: TGTGCCAGCGGTGGTCGGGGGGGCTACAATGAGCAGTTCTTC
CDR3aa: CASGGRGGYNEQFF

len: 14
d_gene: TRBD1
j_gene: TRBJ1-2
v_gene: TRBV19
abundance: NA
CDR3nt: TGTGCCAGTAGTCTCGACAGGGCGGTCTATGGCTACACCTTC
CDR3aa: CASSLDRAVYGYTF

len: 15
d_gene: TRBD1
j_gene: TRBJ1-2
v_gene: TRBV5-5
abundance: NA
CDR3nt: TGTGCCAGCAGCTCAAAGGGGGCGGCCAACTATGGCTACACCTTC
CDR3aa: CASSSKGAANYGYTF

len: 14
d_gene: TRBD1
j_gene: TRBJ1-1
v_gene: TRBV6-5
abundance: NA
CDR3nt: TGTGCCAGCAGTCTACGACAGGGGGGAACTGAAGCTTTCTTT
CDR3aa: CASSLRQGGTEAFF

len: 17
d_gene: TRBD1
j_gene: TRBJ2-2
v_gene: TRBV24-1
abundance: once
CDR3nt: TGTGCCACCAGTGATTCGCCGGGACAGGGGGACACCGGGGAGCTGTTTTTT
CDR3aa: CATSDSPGQGDTGELFF

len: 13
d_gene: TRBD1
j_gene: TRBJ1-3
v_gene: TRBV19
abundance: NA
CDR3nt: TGTGCCAGCTTGGACAGGGATCGGGACACCATATATTTT
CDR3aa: CASLDRDRDTIYF

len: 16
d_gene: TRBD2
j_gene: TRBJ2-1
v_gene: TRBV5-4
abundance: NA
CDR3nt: TGTGCCAGCACCCGGGGGGGTCGGGGGGCCCGCAATGAGCAGTTCTTC
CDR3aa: CASTRGGRGARNEQFF

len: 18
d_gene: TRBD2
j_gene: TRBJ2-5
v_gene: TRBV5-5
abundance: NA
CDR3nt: TGTGCCAGCCACGGGTATCCGACTAGCGGGGGAGGAGGGGGGACCCAGTACTTC
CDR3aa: CASHGYPTSGGGGGTQYF